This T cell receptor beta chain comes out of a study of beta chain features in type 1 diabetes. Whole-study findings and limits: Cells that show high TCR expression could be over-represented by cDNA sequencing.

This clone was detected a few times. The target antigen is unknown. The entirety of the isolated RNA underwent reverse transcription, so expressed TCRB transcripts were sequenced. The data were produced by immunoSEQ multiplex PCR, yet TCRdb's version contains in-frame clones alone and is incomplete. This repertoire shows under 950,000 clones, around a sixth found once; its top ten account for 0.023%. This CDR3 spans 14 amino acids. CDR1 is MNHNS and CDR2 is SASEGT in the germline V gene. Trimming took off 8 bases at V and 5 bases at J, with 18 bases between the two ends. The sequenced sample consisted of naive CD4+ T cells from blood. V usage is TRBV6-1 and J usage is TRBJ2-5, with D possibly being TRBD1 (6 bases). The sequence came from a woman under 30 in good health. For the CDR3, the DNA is TGTGCCAGCGGGTTGTTCAGGGGTCGCGAGACCCAGTACTTC. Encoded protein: CASGLFRGRETQYF.